This T cell receptor beta chain was retrieved from a study of blood T cell repertoires in COVID-19 (dated by TCRdb to 2018 to 2021). Describing the broader study: The collaborator samples originated in the United States, Italy and Spain and spanned the acute and convalescent phases of COVID-19. The repertoires were released in a freely available public database intended as a resource for research on the immune response to SARS-CoV-2. The dataset comprised deeply sampled blood TCRbeta repertoires from subjects exposed to, actively infected with, or recovered from COVID-19. The prospective study material was composed of cDNA or gDNA derived from T cells, B-cell-depleted T cells, or PBMCs. Samples came from the ongoing ImmuneRACE study (first 160 participants) plus 1,254 subjects from 6 global collaborators. Sample metadata almost always included a de-identified subject ID, COVID-19 status, age in years and sex. Where available, HLA class I and class II types were obtained from metadata supplied by the sample provider rather than from assay-based typing.

V loses 3 bases at its end and J loses 4 bases; junction bases beyond the gene matches: 16. Inclusive of the bounding cysteine and phenylalanine, the CDR3 is 19 residues long. CDR3 DNA only is kept here, 57 bases in frame from base 1. Taken from the germline V gene (reference sequence), the CDR1 and CDR2 loops are SEHNR and FQNEAQ. With regard to this clone: The specificity of this receptor is unknown. Per-base quality was not reported, and no clone a single base away is much larger than it.

The paper's findings and limits, for the study overall: How much clinical and demographic metadata was included differed by source and by participant, and the metadata was provided uncurated.

Collaborating institutions collected whole blood in K2EDTA tubes following their own protocols. For TCRbeta analysis, collaborators shipped samples as frozen whole blood, isolated PBMCs, or DNA extracted from either of those sample types. TCRbeta CDR3 regions were amplified from genomic DNA using the immunoSEQ Assay, a bias-controlled multiplex PCR. The study's own analysis went as follows. Nucleated cell counts per sample were estimated from amplification of reference gene primers within the assay. Sequence reads were collapsed and filtered to measure the absolute abundance of every unique TCRbeta CDR3 rearrangement. For each sample, productive Simpson clonality was calculated as the square root of Simpson's diversity index across productive rearrangements. The immuneACCESS repertoire file appears here via TCRdb, limited to in-frame rearrangements. These files lack a portion of the clones; in checked studies, under half of the deficit traces to unresolved V genes, and the cause of the others is not known. V and J calls and clone size are given by that table; D and trimming were obtained from the DNA. In all, the sample holds 310,000 or so clones, and around 80% of those were seen once. The ten most abundant clones make up approximately 1.1% of the sample.

This clonotype originated in a woman between 50 and 59 years old with acute or convalescent COVID-19. The chain joins TRBV7-9 to TRBJ2-3; TRBD2 aligns with 10 central bases. Sequencing was performed on peripheral blood. The nucleotide sequence reads TGTGCCAGCAGCTTCGCTAGCGGGGGATCGACGCTTTTGCCAGATACGCAGTATTTT. This codes for CASSFASGGSTLLPDTQYF.